This T cell receptor beta chain originates from a study of T cells after yellow fever vaccination. Germline lookup yields CDR1 LGHDT and CDR2 YNNKEL (reference sequence). The CDR3 totals 16 residues. Trimming left V 1 base short and J 0 bases short, with 7 bases between. In its sample, this clonotype was seen many times. Its antigen is still unknown. The study, taken as a whole, reports: Peaking faster, on day 5 versus 15, the secondary response was nonetheless weaker. Some clonotypes were seen in both the CD4 and the CD8 compartments. These made up a small share and likely arose from convergent recombination. Re-detected after boosting: most primary clones, 96% of CD4 and about 85% of CD8.

Production of TCR cDNA was by 5'RACE template switching, which also added a universal primer site and UMIs. In TCRdb, the 5' RACE reads were re-called with MiXCR into one record per CDR3 protein. Of around 110,000 distinct CDR3 sequences listed, 8% to 9.5% are singletons. This receptor was obtained from a man under 40 who received the YFV17D yellow fever vaccine. The chain combines TRBV3-1 with TRBJ2-6; D not certain. Sequencing used CD8+ T cells sorted from PBMCs, obtained 45 days after the yellow fever booster vaccination. CDR3: CASSQGYDSGANVLTF. The CDR3 nucleotides are TGTGCCAGCAGCCAAGGTTACGACTCTGGGGCCAACGTCCTGACTTTC.